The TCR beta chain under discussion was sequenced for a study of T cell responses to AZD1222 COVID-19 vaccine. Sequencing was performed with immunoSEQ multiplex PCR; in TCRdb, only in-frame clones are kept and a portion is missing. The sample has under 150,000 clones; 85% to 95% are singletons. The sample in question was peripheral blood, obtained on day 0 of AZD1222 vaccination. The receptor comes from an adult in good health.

In DNA form, the CDR3 reads TGTGCCAGCTCACAATCCCGACAGACCTATGGCTACACCTTC. As protein: CASSQSRQTYGYTF. The genes are TRBV18 and TRBJ1-2, with D possibly being TRBD1 (5 bases). The CDR3 sequence is 14 residues long. From germline, CDR1 is KGHSH and CDR2 LQKENI. V was clipped by 4 bases and J by 4 bases, with 13 bases between them.